These T cell receptor beta chains were read from a single sample in a study of naive and memory T cell subsets. TCRdb passed the UMI-ligation and nested PCR reads through MiXCR, listing each CDR3 protein once. This sample yields under 150,000 distinct CDR3 sequences, of which 15% to 25% are seen a single time; around 0.63% belongs to the top ten. Source material: naive CD8+ T cells from blood. These receptors were obtained from a human donor in good health. Each CDR3 is given with its conserved first and last residue. Each record gives: V gene, J gene, clone size, D gene, CDR3 protein, CDR3 DNA. A D gene is named only where the DNA matches it firmly. Only some rows state a clone size, as once, few, many or a class for expanded clones.

V: TRBV6-1; J: TRBJ2-7; size: NA; D: NA; CDR3: CASSEGVRNYEQYF; DNA: TGTGCCAGCAGTGAAGGAGTTAGGAACTACGAGCAGTACTTC
V: TRBV28; J: TRBJ1-5; size: few; D: NA; CDR3: CASGRYQPQHF; DNA: TGTGCCAGCGGGCGATATCAGCCCCAGCATTTT
V: TRBV11-2; J: TRBJ2-2; size: NA; D: NA; CDR3: CASSGERGDTGELFF; DNA: TGTGCCAGCAGCGGGGAAAGGGGGGACACCGGGGAGCTGTTTTTT
V: TRBV2; J: TRBJ1-2; size: NA; D: TRBD1; CDR3: CANLKGDRGYGYTF; DNA: TGTGCCAACCTGAAGGGGGACAGGGGCTATGGCTACACCTTC
V: TRBV29-1; J: TRBJ2-2; size: NA; D: TRBD1; CDR3: CSVESTGAVGELFF; DNA: TGCAGCGTTGAGTCCACAGGGGCGGTGGGGGAGCTGTTTTTT
V: TRBV7-8; J: TRBJ1-2; size: few; D: TRBD1; CDR3: CASSLVGTGYGYTF; DNA: TGTGCCAGCAGCTTAGTAGGGACAGGTTATGGCTACACCTTC
V: TRBV28; J: TRBJ2-7; size: NA; D: NA; CDR3: CASRTRTRDYEQYF; DNA: TGTGCCAGCAGAACCCGGACCCGAGACTACGAGCAGTACTTC
V: TRBV15; J: TRBJ2-2; size: NA; D: NA; CDR3: CATSRVGQSHTGELFF; DNA: TGTGCCACCAGCAGAGTAGGGCAGTCTCACACCGGGGAGCTGTTTTTT
V: TRBV4-1; J: TRBJ2-2; size: NA; D: TRBD2; CDR3: CASSQADSLAGGLGELFF; DNA: TGCGCCAGCAGCCAGGCCGACTCGCTAGCGGGAGGGCTCGGGGAGCTGTTTTTT
V: TRBV12-3/TRBV12-4; J: TRBJ2-1; size: NA; D: TRBD2; CDR3: CASSLASGSFYNEQFF; DNA: TGTGCCAGCAGTTTGGCTAGCGGGAGTTTCTACAATGAGCAGTTCTTC
V: TRBV4-1; J: TRBJ1-5; size: few; D: NA; CDR3: CASSPRQNSNQPQHF; DNA: TGCGCCAGCAGCCCCCGACAAAATAGCAATCAGCCCCAGCATTTT
V: TRBV28; J: TRBJ2-1; size: many; D: NA; CDR3: CASSLLGSYNEQFF; DNA: TGTGCCAGCAGTTTACTAGGATCCTACAATGAGCAGTTCTTC
V: TRBV4-3; J: TRBJ1-4; size: NA; D: TRBD1; CDR3: CASSQWTGGSEKLFF; DNA: TGCGCCAGCAGCCAATGGACAGGGGGAAGTGAAAAACTGTTTTTT
V: TRBV29-1; J: TRBJ2-1; size: NA; D: NA; CDR3: CSVEDPVSSYNEQFF; DNA: TGCAGCGTTGAAGATCCGGTGAGCTCCTACAATGAGCAGTTCTTC
V: TRBV6-2/TRBV6-3; J: TRBJ2-1; size: NA; D: NA; CDR3: CASSYPLGVFF; DNA: TGTGCCAGCAGTTACCCGCTCGGGGTGTTCTTC
V: TRBV28; J: TRBJ2-5; size: few; D: NA; CDR3: CASRLPPQETQYF; DNA: TGTGCCAGCAGACTACCCCCCCAAGAGACCCAGTACTTC
V: TRBV20-1; J: TRBJ2-6; size: NA; D: NA; CDR3: CSAPDSFGSGANVLTF; DNA: TGCAGTGCACCGGACAGCTTCGGCTCTGGGGCCAACGTCCTGACTTTC
V: TRBV14; J: TRBJ2-1; size: many; D: NA; CDR3: CASSLLYNEQFF; DNA: TGTGCCAGCAGCCTACTTTACAATGAGCAGTTCTTC
V: TRBV10-1; J: TRBJ2-3; size: few; D: TRBD2; CDR3: CASSDQGLAGPLGDTQYF; DNA: TGCGCCAGCAGTGACCAGGGACTAGCGGGACCCCTAGGGGATACGCAGTATTTT
V: TRBV6-5; J: TRBJ2-1; size: NA; D: TRBD1; CDR3: CASSRAETGIDEQFF; DNA: TGTGCCAGCAGCCGAGCCGAGACAGGGATTGATGAGCAGTTCTTC
V: TRBV5-1; J: TRBJ2-1; size: NA; D: TRBD1; CDR3: CASSARTGPSYNEQFF; DNA: TGCGCCAGCAGCGCCCGGACAGGTCCCTCCTACAATGAGCAGTTCTTC
V: TRBV5-1; J: TRBJ2-7; size: few; D: NA; CDR3: CASSLVGLSYEQYF; DNA: TGCGCCAGCAGCTTGGTTGGCCTCTCCTACGAGCAGTACTTC
V: TRBV11-2; J: TRBJ1-1; size: many; D: NA; CDR3: CASSLVRGAEAFF; DNA: TGTGCCAGCAGCTTAGTACGGGGGGCTGAAGCTTTCTTT
V: TRBV13; J: TRBJ2-1; size: NA; D: NA; CDR3: CASSATGTLPYNEQFF; DNA: TGTGCCAGCAGCGCTACCGGGACGCTCCCTTACAATGAGCAGTTCTTC
V: TRBV4-1; J: TRBJ1-5; size: NA; D: NA; CDR3: CASSQGEYSNQPQHF; DNA: TGCGCCAGCAGCCAGGGGGAATATAGCAATCAGCCCCAGCATTTT
V: TRBV20-1; J: TRBJ2-7; size: NA; D: TRBD2; CDR3: CSARDPSGTSGNSYEQYF; DNA: TGCAGTGCTAGAGATCCCTCCGGGACTAGCGGGAATTCCTACGAGCAGTACTTC
V: TRBV6-5; J: TRBJ2-7; size: NA; D: NA; CDR3: CASRGAAEQYF; DNA: TGTGCCAGCAGGGGGGCAGCTGAGCAGTACTTC
V: TRBV2; J: TRBJ1-1; size: many; D: NA; CDR3: CASSEPLNTEAFF; DNA: TGTGCCAGCAGTGAACCGCTGAACACTGAAGCTTTCTTT
V: TRBV7-2; J: TRBJ2-5; size: many; D: NA; CDR3: CASSFYGTPGETQYF; DNA: TGTGCCAGCAGCTTTTACGGGACTCCTGGGGAGACCCAGTACTTC
V: TRBV9; J: TRBJ2-3; size: NA; D: NA; CDR3: CASSGSITDTQYF; DNA: TGTGCCAGCAGCGGATCTATCACAGATACGCAGTATTTT
V: TRBV10-3; J: TRBJ2-7; size: few; D: TRBD2; CDR3: CAISDSSGTLEQYF; DNA: TGTGCCATCAGTGATTCTAGCGGGACTCTCGAGCAGTACTTC
V: TRBV20-1; J: TRBJ2-7; size: NA; D: TRBD2; CDR3: CSARPGGYEQYF; DNA: TGCAGTGCTCGCCCGGGGGGATACGAGCAGTACTTC
V: TRBV14; J: TRBJ1-1; size: few; D: TRBD1; CDR3: CASSPYRGQLNTEAFF; DNA: TGTGCCAGCAGCCCATACCGGGGACAGCTGAACACTGAAGCTTTCTTT
V: TRBV27; J: TRBJ2-2; size: NA; D: NA; CDR3: CASTPTTAVGTGELFF; DNA: TGTGCCAGCACCCCAACGACAGCGGTCGGCACCGGGGAGCTGTTTTTT
V: TRBV5-4; J: TRBJ2-7; size: NA; D: TRBD1; CDR3: CASSRDRDRRVEQYF; DNA: TGTGCCAGCAGTCGGGACCGGGACAGGCGTGTTGAGCAGTACTTC
V: TRBV28; J: TRBJ2-7; size: few; D: TRBD2; CDR3: CASSVALGLATTYEQYF; DNA: TGTGCCAGCAGTGTAGCGCTGGGACTAGCGACCACCTACGAGCAGTACTTC
V: TRBV27; J: TRBJ2-7; size: few; D: TRBD1; CDR3: CASSFGTGYYEQYF; DNA: TGTGCCAGCAGTTTCGGGACAGGGTACTACGAGCAGTACTTC
V: TRBV28; J: TRBJ2-7; size: NA; D: TRBD1; CDR3: CASSLPLDRDTYEQYF; DNA: TGTGCCAGCAGTTTACCTCTGGACAGGGACACCTACGAGCAGTACTTC
V: TRBV9; J: TRBJ2-3; size: NA; D: NA; CDR3: CASSPEGRATTDTQYF; DNA: TGTGCCAGCAGCCCGGAGGGAAGAGCAACCACGGATACGCAGTATTTT
V: TRBV28; J: TRBJ2-1; size: few; D: TRBD2; CDR3: CASSLGTSISYNEQFF; DNA: TGTGCCAGCAGTTTGGGGACTAGTATTTCTTACAATGAGCAGTTCTTC
V: TRBV2; J: TRBJ1-1; size: many; D: TRBD1; CDR3: CASRGDSGVNTEAFF; DNA: TGTGCCAGCAGAGGGGACAGTGGGGTGAACACTGAAGCTTTCTTT
V: TRBV6-2/TRBV6-3; J: TRBJ2-3; size: few; D: TRBD2; CDR3: CASSSEREGQDTQYF; DNA: TGTGCCAGCAGTTCAGAGCGGGAGGGCCAAGATACGCAGTATTTT
V: TRBV4-1; J: TRBJ2-7; size: NA; D: TRBD2; CDR3: CASSQTSGAYEQYF; DNA: TGCGCCAGCAGCCAAACTAGCGGAGCCTACGAGCAGTACTTC
V: TRBV6-5; J: TRBJ1-2; size: NA; D: TRBD1; CDR3: CASSYSNRDRFYGYTF; DNA: TGTGCCAGCAGTTACTCGAACCGGGACAGGTTTTATGGCTACACCTTC
V: TRBV4-1; J: TRBJ2-7; size: NA; D: TRBD1; CDR3: CASSHRTGSYEQYF; DNA: TGCGCCAGCAGCCACCGGACAGGAAGTTACGAGCAGTACTTC
V: TRBV20-1; J: TRBJ1-6; size: few; D: NA; CDR3: CSARGPSGSPLHF; DNA: TGCAGTGCTAGAGGGCCTTCGGGCTCACCCCTCCACTTT
V: TRBV4-3; J: TRBJ2-7; size: few; D: NA; CDR3: CASSQEMPGYEQYF; DNA: TGCGCCAGCAGCCAAGAGATGCCGGGGTACGAGCAGTACTTC
V: TRBV6-5; J: TRBJ2-3; size: NA; D: TRBD2; CDR3: CASSLLNEAGEEADTQYF; DNA: TGTGCCAGCAGCCTATTGAACGAAGCGGGAGAAGAGGCAGATACGCAGTATTTT
V: TRBV4-3; J: TRBJ2-1; size: NA; D: TRBD2; CDR3: CASSQDLTSGRALDNEQFF; DNA: TGCGCCAGCAGCCAAGACCTGACTAGCGGGAGGGCCCTCGACAATGAGCAGTTCTTC
V: TRBV6-5; J: TRBJ2-7; size: few; D: TRBD2; CDR3: CASSLAGRYEQYF; DNA: TGTGCCAGCAGCTTAGCGGGAAGGTACGAGCAGTACTTC
V: TRBV20-1; J: TRBJ2-7; size: few; D: NA; CDR3: CSAENRVSYEQYF; DNA: TGCAGTGCGGAGAATAGGGTATCCTACGAGCAGTACTTC
V: TRBV20-1; J: TRBJ2-1; size: NA; D: NA; CDR3: CSAGGIEQFF; DNA: TGCAGTGCTGGGGGGATTGAGCAGTTCTTC
V: TRBV12-5; J: TRBJ2-1; size: NA; D: TRBD2; CDR3: CASGFPLPRGRASNEQFF; DNA: TGTGCTAGTGGTTTCCCTTTGCCCCGCGGGAGGGCCAGTAATGAGCAGTTCTTC
V: TRBV9; J: TRBJ2-7; size: NA; D: NA; CDR3: CASSVGDTSYEQYF; DNA: TGTGCCAGCAGCGTAGGGGACACCTCCTACGAGCAGTACTTC
V: TRBV27; J: TRBJ2-3; size: NA; D: TRBD1; CDR3: CASSLSGQGKFSDTQYF; DNA: TGTGCCAGCAGTTTATCCGGACAGGGGAAATTTTCAGATACGCAGTATTTT
V: TRBV13; J: TRBJ1-2; size: few; D: NA; CDR3: CASSLGGRSGYTF; DNA: TGTGCCAGCAGCTTAGGCGGCAGGTCTGGCTACACCTTC
V: TRBV7-9; J: TRBJ1-1; size: NA; D: NA; CDR3: CASSLLSPGANTEAFF; DNA: TGTGCCAGCAGCTTACTCTCGCCAGGGGCGAACACTGAAGCTTTCTTT
V: TRBV9; J: TRBJ2-3; size: NA; D: TRBD1; CDR3: CASSSPGQGQDTQYF; DNA: TGTGCCAGCAGCTCACCCGGACAGGGGCAAGATACGCAGTATTTT
V: TRBV29-1; J: TRBJ2-7; size: many; D: NA; CDR3: CSVGWVGEQYF; DNA: TGCAGCGTTGGATGGGTGGGGGAGCAGTACTTC
V: TRBV2; J: TRBJ2-1; size: NA; D: NA; CDR3: CANPGYEQFF; DNA: TGTGCCAACCCAGGGTATGAGCAGTTCTTC